The 20 T cell receptor beta chains in this list originate from one sample, sequenced in a study of beta chain features in type 1 diabetes. Investigators reverse transcribed all isolated RNA, so they sequenced expressed TCRB transcripts. Assay used: immunoSEQ multiplex PCR; TCRdb lists only in-frame clones, some missing. The sample lists 300,000 or so clones; 7% to 9% were seen once. Sequences were obtained from central memory CD4+ T cells from blood. Receptor source: a woman younger than 30 in good health.

The chain employs TRBV21-1 and TRBJ1-2; the table assigns TRBD1, which was not confirmed against the DNA. TRBV21-1 is recorded as a pseudogene. The CDR3 runs 17 residues. The CDR3 coding sequence is TGTGCCAGCAGCAAAGAGGCGGACAGGAGAAGTAACTATGGCTACACCTTC. It translates to CASSKEADRRSNYGYTF.

This clone was counted only a few times. This chain joins TRBV4-1 and TRBJ2-5; perhaps TRBD1 as D (6 bases). Between the trimmed V and J ends, which lost 5 bases and 5 bases, there was a span of 15 bases. The germline V gene encodes CDR1 MGHRA and CDR2 YSYEKL. The CDR3 is 14 residues long. The CDR3 bases are TGCGCCAGCAGCTTACAGGGATTAGGGGAGACCCAGTACTTC. Encoded protein: CASSLQGLGETQYF.

This chain uses TRBV7-9 with TRBJ2-2; 8 bases agree with TRBD1. The germline gives CDR1 SEHNR, CDR2 FQNEAQ (reference sequence). The CDR3 totals 15 residues. Trimming removed 7 bases from V and 0 bases from J; junction bases left unmatched: 4. The CDR3 DNA reads TGTGCCAGCACCGGACAGGGATCGAACACCGGGGAGCTGTTTTTT. It specifies CASTGQGSNTGELFF.

This clone was found a few times. The V gene is TRBV4-2, the J gene TRBJ2-5; weak D call: TRBD2 (5 bases). V lost 3 bases to trimming and J lost 2 bases, with 10 bases between them. The germline gives CDR1 LGHNA, CDR2 YNFKEQ. The CDR3 is 14 amino acids. CDR3 DNA sequence: TGTGCCAGCAGCCACGGACTGGTTCAAGAGACCCAGTACTTC. It specifies CASSHGLVQETQYF.

In this sample, this clone turned up many times. V usage is TRBV19 and J usage is TRBJ2-6, with 9 bases that match TRBD1. The CDR3 loop spans 19 amino acids. Per the germline V gene, CDR1 is LNHDA and CDR2 is SQIVND (reference sequence). V lost 6 bases, J lost 0 bases, and 12 bases stayed unmatched. The CDR3, as DNA: TGTGCCAGTAGGCCCATCCCCGGGACAGGGTCCTCTGGGGCCAACGTCCTGACTTTC. Its protein product is CASRPIPGTGSSGANVLTF.

V is TRBV5-6 and J is TRBJ2-1; D is possibly TRBD2 (6 bases). Germline V lookup: CDR1 SGHDT, CDR2 YYEEEE. The V end lost 4 bases, the J end lost 0 bases, and 20 bases lay between the germline ends. The CDR3 is made up of 18 amino acids. The CDR3 DNA follows: TGTGCCAGCAGCGGCGGGGCCGGGGCCCCTAGCTCCTACAATGAGCAGTTCTTC. Translation: CASSGGAGAPSSYNEQFF.

This clone appeared a few times. V gene TRBV6-1 combines with J gene TRBJ2-7, with D tentatively TRBD1 or TRBD2 (6 bases each). The CDR3 runs to 15 residues. CDR1 and CDR2 (germline): MNHNS, SASEGT. The V gene lost 8 bases and the J gene lost 1 base, with 18 bases spanning the gap. The CDR3 DNA reads as TGTGCCAGCTACGGGGGACATTCCCTTTCCTACGAGCAGTACTTC. Its protein product is CASYGGHSLSYEQYF.

The J gene is TRBJ2-1, the V gene TRBV20-1; D uncertain. CDR1 and CDR2 (germline): DFQATT, SNEGSKA (reference sequence). Trimming cost V 6 bases and J 4 bases, with 7 bases left between them. This CDR3 contains 11 residues. CDR3 residues: CSAATYNEQFF. The CDR3 region has the DNA TGCAGTGCCGCGACATACAATGAGCAGTTCTTC.

This clone was counted a few times. The gene calls are TRBV11-1 and TRBJ2-2; D gene unclear. V was trimmed by 5 bases and J by 8 bases, leaving 15 bases between them. Germline V CDR1 and CDR2: SGHAT, FQDESV (reference sequence). The CDR3 runs to 14 residues. In nucleotides, the CDR3 is TGTGCCAGCAGCCCGATCAATACCGATGGGGAGCTGTTTTTT. As protein: CASSPINTDGELFF.

This clone was detected a few times. The chain is built from TRBV9 and TRBJ1-5; D unclear. This CDR3 is 13 amino acids long. From germline, CDR1 is SGDLS and CDR2 YYNGEE. Trimming took off 0 bases at V and 9 bases at J, with 10 bases between the two ends. The CDR3 sequence is CASSVDYSRPQHF. The CDR3, as DNA: TGTGCCAGCAGCGTAGACTACTCCAGGCCCCAGCATTTT.

The chain is built from TRBV7-6 and TRBJ2-3; D unclear. Germline V lookup: CDR1 SGHVS, CDR2 FNYEAQ. The CDR3 is 12 residues long. Trimming shortened V by 4 bases and J by 4 bases, and 6 bases separated the two germline ends. This CDR3 is CASSSSSDTQYF. For the CDR3, the DNA is TGTGCCAGCAGCTCAAGTTCAGATACGCAGTATTTT.

With regard to this clone: A far larger clone differs by one base, so this is likely a read error. The chain couples TRBV12-5 to TRBJ2-2; 7 nucleotides line up with TRBD2. This CDR3 has 12 amino acids. The V gene's germline CDR1 is LGHNT and CDR2 FRNRAP. Trimming at V came to 9 bases and at J to 7 bases, leaving 5 bases not matched to a gene. CDR3 in amino acids: CARGRVGGELFF. CDR3 coding DNA: TGTGCTAGGGGGAGGGTAGGCGGGGAGCTGTTTTTT. Supplemented by reference TRBV12-5 and TRBJ2-2, the full variable domain reads DARVTQTPRHKVTEMGQEVTMRCQPILGHNTVFWYRQTMMQGLELLAYFRNRAPLDDSGMPKDRFSAEMPDATLATLKIQPSEPRDSAVYFCARGRVGGELFFGEGSRLTVL.

In this sample, this clone turned up a few times. V usage is TRBV15 and J usage is TRBJ1-1; 7 nucleotides align to TRBD1. J lost 11 bases, V lost 0 bases, and 6 bases had no gene match. The CDR3 covers 13 residues. The germline V gene encodes CDR1 LNHNV and CDR2 YYDKDF (reference sequence). As DNA, the CDR3 is TGTGCCACCAGCAGAGATTTGAGGGGGCACGCTTTCTTT. It codes for CATSRDLRGHAFF.

The chain employs TRBV29-1 and TRBJ2-3; D ambiguous. V was shortened by 4 bases and J by 7 bases, with 9 bases between the two germline ends. CDR3 size: 11 residues. Germline CDR1 is SQVTM and CDR2 is ANQGSEA. Here the CDR3 reads CSVVLSHTQYF. The CDR3 region has the DNA TGCAGCGTTGTACTGTCCCATACGCAGTATTTT.

The chain joins TRBV12-5 to TRBJ1-5; D not resolved. Per germline, CDR1 LGHNT and CDR2 FRNRAP. V lost 0 bases, J lost 6 bases, and 9 bases lay in between. The length of the CDR3 is 14 residues. CDR3 nucleotide sequence: TGTGCTAGTGGTTTGGTCGAGCTCCGTCAGCCCCAGCATTTT. Amino acid sequence: CASGLVELRQPQHF. The full variable domain, rest sourced from reference TRBV12-5 and TRBJ1-5, is DARVTQTPRHKVTEMGQEVTMRCQPILGHNTVFWYRQTMMQGLELLAYFRNRAPLDDSGMPKDRFSAEMPDATLATLKIQPSEPRDSAVYFCASGLVELRQPQHFGDGTRLSIL.

This clone was detected only a few times. The CDR3 DNA follows: TGTGCCAGCAGCTCCGCCCCCTATAGCGGGAGGGCTCTAACCTACGAGCAGTACTTC. It encodes CASSSAPYSGRALTYEQYF. V usage is TRBV7-2 and J usage is TRBJ2-7, with TRBD2 matching 11 bases. CDR3 length equals 19 residues. Germline V gives CDR1 SGHTA, CDR2 FQGNSA. V shed 4 bases, J shed 2 bases, and the junction held 16 bases outside the gene matches. The full variable domain, with the rest looked up from reference TRBV7-2 and TRBJ2-7, is GAGVSQSPSNKVTEKGKDVELRCDPISGHTALYWYRQSLGQGLEFLIYFQGNSAPDKSGLPSDRFSAERTGGSVSTLTIQRTQQEDSAVYLCASSSAPYSGRALTYEQYFGPGTRLTVT.

This clone showed up just a few times. This chain links TRBV7-9 with TRBJ2-3; tentatively, D is TRBD1 (6 bases). V dropped 2 bases and J dropped 6 bases, with 9 bases sitting between them. CDR1 and CDR2 (germline): SEHNR, FQNEAQ (reference sequence). The CDR3 loop spans 13 amino acids. Written as DNA, the CDR3 is TGTGCCAGCAGCTTAACAGGGATGGATACGCAGTATTTT. It translates to CASSLTGMDTQYF.

V usage is TRBV9 and J usage is TRBJ2-3; D gene unclear. Germline loops: CDR1 SGDLS, CDR2 YYNGEE. The length of the CDR3 is 12 residues. V lost 3 bases, J lost 2 bases, and 4 bases lay in between. CDR3 DNA: TGTGCCAGCAGCGCAAACACAGATACGCAGTATTTT. Translated: CASSANTDTQYF.

In its sample, this clone was seen a few times. The gene calls are TRBV5-4 and TRBJ2-7; no clear D gene. Germline V gene data show CDR1 as SGHNT and CDR2 as YYREEE (reference sequence). The length of the CDR3 is 13 residues. The V end was cut by 2 bases, the J end by 3 bases, with 9 bases between. CDR3 nucleotide sequence: TGTGCCAGCAGCTTACGTCCGGACTACGAGCAGTACTTC. It is translated as CASSLRPDYEQYF.

This clone was counted at least ten times. The CDR3 DNA sequence: TGTGCCAGCAGGACTAGCGGAACAGATACGCAGTATTTT. Its protein product is CASRTSGTDTQYF. The J gene is TRBJ2-3, the V gene TRBV2; 9 nucleotides agree with TRBD2. V lost 6 bases to trimming and J lost 3 bases; unmatched junction nucleotides: 1. Germline V CDR1 and CDR2: SNHLY, FYNNEI. This CDR3 is 13 amino acids long.